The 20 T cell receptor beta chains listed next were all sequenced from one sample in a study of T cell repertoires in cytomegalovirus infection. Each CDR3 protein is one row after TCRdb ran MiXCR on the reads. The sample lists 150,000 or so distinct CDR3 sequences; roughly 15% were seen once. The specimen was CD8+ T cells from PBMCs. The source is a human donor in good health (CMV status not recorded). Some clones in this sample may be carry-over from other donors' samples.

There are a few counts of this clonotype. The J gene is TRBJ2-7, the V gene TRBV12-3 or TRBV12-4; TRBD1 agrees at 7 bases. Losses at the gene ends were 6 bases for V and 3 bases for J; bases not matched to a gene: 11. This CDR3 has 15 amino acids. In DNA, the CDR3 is TGTGCCAGCAGCGAGACCGGGACAGCCATCTACGAGCAGTACTTC. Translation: CASSETGTAIYEQYF.

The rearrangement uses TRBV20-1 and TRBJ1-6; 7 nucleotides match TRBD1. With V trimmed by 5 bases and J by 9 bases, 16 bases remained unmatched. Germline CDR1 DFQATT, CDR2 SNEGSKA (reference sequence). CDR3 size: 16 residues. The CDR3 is CSAPTIDRAGGSPLHF. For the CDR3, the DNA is TGCAGTGCTCCTACAATCGACAGGGCAGGGGGTTCACCCCTCCACTTT.

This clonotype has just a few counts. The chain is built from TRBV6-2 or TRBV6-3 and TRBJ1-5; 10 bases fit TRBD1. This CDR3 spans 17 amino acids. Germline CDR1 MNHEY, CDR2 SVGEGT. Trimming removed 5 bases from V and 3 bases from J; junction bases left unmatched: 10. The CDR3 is CASSDPRTGGYNQPQHF. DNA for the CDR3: TGTGCCAGCAGTGACCCGCGGACAGGGGGGTACAATCAGCCCCAGCATTTT.

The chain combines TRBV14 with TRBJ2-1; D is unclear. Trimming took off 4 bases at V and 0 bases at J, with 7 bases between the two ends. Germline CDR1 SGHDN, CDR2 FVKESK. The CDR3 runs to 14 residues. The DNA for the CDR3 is TGTGCCAGCAGCCCTTACAGCTCCTACAATGAGCAGTTCTTC. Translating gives CASSPYSSYNEQFF.

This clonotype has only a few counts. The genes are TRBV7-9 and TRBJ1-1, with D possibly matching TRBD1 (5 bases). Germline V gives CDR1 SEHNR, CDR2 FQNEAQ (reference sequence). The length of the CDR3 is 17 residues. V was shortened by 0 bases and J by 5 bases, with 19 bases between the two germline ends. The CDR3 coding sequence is TGTGCCAGCAGCTTAGCGCAGTTAGACGGGGGAAAAACTGAAGCTTTCTTT. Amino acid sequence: CASSLAQLDGGKTEAFF.

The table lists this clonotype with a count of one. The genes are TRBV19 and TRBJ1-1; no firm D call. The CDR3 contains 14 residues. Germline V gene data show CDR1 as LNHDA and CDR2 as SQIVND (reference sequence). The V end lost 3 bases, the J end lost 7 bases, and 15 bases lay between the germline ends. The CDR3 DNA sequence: TGTGCCAGTAGTATTACTCGCAGGATTAATGAAGCTTTCTTT. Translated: CASSITRRINEAFF.

The CDR3 DNA reads TGCGCCAGCAGCCACGACAGCTACCCTGGGGCCAACGTCCTGACTTTC. It encodes CASSHDSYPGANVLTF. V and J are TRBV4-3 and TRBJ2-6; tentatively, D is TRBD1 (5 bases). Germline lookup yields CDR1 LGHNA and CDR2 YSLEER. This CDR3 contains 16 residues. Trimming stripped 3 bases from V and 2 bases from J, with 11 bases between.

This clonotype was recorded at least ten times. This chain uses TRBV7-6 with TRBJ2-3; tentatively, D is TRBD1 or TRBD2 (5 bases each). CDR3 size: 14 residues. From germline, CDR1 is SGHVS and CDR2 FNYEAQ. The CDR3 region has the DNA TGTGTCGACCGGGACCACGGCGCCACAGATACGCAGTATTTT. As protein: CVDRDHGATDTQYF. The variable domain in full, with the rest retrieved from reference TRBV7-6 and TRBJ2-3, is GAGVSQSPRYKVTKRGQDVALRCDPISGHVSLYWYRQALGQGPEFLTYFNYEAQQDKSGLPNDRFSAERPEGSISTLTIQRTEQRDSAMYRCVDRDHGATDTQYFGPGTRLTVL.

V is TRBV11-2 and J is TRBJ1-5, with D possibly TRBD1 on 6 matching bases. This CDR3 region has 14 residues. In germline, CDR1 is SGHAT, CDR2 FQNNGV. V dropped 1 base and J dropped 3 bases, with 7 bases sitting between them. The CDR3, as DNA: TGTGCCAGCAGCTTAGCAGGGGCCAATCAGCCCCAGCATTTT. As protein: CASSLAGANQPQHF.

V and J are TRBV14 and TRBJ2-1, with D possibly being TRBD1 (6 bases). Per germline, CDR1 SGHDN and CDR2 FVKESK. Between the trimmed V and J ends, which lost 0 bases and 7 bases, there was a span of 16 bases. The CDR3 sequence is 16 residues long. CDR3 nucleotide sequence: TGTGCCAGCAGCCAAGAAGGCGGTCCAACAGGGAATGAGCAGTTCTTC. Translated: CASSQEGGPTGNEQFF.

In DNA, the CDR3 is TGCAGTGCTAGAGATCCAGACTCGAGCTCCTACGAGCAGTACTTC. This gives the protein CSARDPDSSSYEQYF. J is TRBJ2-7 and V is TRBV20-1, with D hard to call. The CDR3 contains 15 residues. V lost 0 bases to trimming and J lost 0 bases, with 12 bases between them. Germline CDR1 is DFQATT and CDR2 is SNEGSKA (reference sequence).

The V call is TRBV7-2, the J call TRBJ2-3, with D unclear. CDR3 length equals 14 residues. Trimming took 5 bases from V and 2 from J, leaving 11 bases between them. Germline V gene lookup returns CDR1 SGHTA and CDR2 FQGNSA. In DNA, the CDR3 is TGTGCCAGCAGCCCCAGACCCCTCACAGATACGCAGTATTTT. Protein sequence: CASSPRPLTDTQYF.

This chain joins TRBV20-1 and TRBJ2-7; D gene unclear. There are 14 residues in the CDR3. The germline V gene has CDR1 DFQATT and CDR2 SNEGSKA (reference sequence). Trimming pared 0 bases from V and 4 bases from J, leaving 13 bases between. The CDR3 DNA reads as TGCAGTGCTAGAGATGTTTTGCGCGATTACGAGCAGTACTTC. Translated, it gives CSARDVLRDYEQYF.

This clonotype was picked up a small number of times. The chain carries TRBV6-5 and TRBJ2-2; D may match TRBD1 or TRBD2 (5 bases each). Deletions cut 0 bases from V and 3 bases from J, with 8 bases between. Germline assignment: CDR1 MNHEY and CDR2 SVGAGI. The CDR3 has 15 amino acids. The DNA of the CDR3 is TGTGCCAGCAGTTACTCGGGACCCGACACCGGGGAGCTGTTTTTT. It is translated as CASSYSGPDTGELFF.

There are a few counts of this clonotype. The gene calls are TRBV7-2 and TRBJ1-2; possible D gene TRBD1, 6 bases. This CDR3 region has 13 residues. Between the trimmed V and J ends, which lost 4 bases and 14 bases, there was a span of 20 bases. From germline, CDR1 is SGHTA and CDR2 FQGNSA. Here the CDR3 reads CASSSPRGGGKTF. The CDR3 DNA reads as TGTGCCAGCAGCTCCCCACGGGGGGGGGGCAAAACCTTC.

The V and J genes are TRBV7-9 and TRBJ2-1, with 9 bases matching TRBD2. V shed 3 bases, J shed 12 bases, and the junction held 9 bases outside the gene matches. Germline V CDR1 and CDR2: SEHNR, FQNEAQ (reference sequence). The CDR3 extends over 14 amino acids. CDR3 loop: CASSFLAGTGGQFF. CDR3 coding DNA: TGTGCCAGCAGCTTTCTAGCGGGGACCGGTGGGCAGTTCTTC.

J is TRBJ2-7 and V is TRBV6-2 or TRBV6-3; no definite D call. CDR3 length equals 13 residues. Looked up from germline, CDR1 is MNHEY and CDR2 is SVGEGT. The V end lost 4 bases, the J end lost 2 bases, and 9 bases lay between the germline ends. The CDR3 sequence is CASSLTVTYEQYF. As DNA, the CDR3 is TGTGCCAGCAGTTTGACGGTGACCTACGAGCAGTACTTC.

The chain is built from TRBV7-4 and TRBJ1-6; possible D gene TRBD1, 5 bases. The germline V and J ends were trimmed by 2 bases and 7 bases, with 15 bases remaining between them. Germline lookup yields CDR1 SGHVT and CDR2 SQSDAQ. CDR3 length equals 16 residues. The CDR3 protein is CASSLSGTEENSPLHF. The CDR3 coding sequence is TGTGCCAGCAGCTTATCCGGGACGGAAGAAAATTCACCCCTCCACTTT.

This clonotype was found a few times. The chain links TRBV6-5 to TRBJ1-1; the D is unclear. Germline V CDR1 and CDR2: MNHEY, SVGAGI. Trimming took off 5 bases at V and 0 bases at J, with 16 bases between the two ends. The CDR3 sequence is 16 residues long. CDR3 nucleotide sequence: TGTGCCAGCAGTCCCCTCCGGTTAAAGTTGAACACTGAAGCTTTCTTT. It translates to CASSPLRLKLNTEAFF.

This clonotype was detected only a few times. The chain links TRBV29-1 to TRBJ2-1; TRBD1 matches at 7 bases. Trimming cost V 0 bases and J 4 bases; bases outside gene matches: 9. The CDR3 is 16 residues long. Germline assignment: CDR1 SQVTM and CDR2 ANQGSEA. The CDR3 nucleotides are TGCAGCGTTGAAGAAAGAGGGGGCAGGCGTTACAATGAGCAGTTCTTC. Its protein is CSVEERGGRRYNEQFF.